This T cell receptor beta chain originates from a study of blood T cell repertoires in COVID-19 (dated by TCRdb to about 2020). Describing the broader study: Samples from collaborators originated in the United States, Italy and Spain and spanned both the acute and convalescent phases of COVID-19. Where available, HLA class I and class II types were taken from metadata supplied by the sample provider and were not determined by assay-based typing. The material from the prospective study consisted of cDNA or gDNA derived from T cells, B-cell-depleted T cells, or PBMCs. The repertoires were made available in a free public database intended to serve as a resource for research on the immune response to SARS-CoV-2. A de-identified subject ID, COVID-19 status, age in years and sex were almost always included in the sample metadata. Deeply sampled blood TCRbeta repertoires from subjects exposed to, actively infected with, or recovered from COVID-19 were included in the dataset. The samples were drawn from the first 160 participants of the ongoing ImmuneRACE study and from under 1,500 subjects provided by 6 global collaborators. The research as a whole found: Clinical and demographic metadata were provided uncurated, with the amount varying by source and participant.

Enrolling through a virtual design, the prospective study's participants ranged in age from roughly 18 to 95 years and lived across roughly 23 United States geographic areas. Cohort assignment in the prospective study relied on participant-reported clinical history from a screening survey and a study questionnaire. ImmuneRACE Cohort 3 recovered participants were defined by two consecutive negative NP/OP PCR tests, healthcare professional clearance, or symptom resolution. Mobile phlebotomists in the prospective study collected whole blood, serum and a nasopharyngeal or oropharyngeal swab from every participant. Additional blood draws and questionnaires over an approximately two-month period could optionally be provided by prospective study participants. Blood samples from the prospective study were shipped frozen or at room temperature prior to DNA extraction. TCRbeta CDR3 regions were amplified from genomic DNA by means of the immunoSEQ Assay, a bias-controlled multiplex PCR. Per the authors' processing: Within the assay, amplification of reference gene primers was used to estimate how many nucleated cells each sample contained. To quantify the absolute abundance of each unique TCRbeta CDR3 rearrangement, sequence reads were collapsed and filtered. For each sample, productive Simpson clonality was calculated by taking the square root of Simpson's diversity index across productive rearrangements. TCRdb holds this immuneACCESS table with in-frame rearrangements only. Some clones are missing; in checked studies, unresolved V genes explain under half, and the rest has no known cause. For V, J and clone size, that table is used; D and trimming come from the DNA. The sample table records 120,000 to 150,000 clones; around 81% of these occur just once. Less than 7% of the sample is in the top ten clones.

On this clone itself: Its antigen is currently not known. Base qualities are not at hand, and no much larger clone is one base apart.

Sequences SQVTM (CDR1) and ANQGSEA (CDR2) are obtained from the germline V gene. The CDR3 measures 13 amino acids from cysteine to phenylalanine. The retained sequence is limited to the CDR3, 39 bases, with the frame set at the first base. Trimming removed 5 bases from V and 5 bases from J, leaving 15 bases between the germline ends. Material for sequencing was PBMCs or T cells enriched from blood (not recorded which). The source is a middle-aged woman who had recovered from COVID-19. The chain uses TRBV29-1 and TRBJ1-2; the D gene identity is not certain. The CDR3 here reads CSVLLPGLYGYTF. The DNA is TGCAGCGTTCTCCTCCCGGGGTTATATGGCTACACCTTC.